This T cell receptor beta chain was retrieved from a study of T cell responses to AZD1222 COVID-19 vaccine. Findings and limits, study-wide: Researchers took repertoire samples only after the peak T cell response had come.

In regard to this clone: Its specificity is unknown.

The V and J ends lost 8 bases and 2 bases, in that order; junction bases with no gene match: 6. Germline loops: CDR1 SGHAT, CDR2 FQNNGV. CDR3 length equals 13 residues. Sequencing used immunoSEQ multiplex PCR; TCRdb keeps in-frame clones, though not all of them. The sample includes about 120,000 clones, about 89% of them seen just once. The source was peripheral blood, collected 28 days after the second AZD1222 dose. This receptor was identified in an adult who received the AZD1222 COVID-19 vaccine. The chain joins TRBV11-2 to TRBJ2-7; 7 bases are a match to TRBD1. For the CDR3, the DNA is TGTGCCAGCGCTCGGGACAGAGCCTACGAGCAGTACTTC. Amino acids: CASARDRAYEQYF.